The 30 T cell receptor beta chains presented below share a single source sample, sequenced in a study of T cell responses to AZD1222 COVID-19 vaccine. The data were produced by immunoSEQ multiplex PCR, yet TCRdb's version contains in-frame clones alone and is incomplete. The table lists around 100,000 clones, about 88% of them singletons, with about 19% in the top ten. The sequencing used peripheral blood, collected on day 0 of AZD1222 vaccination. The receptor source for this set is an adult in good health.

The J gene is TRBJ2-7, the V gene TRBV28; D gene unclear. The V gene lost 6 bases and the J gene lost 6 bases, with 9 bases spanning the gap. The CDR3 extends over 11 amino acids. In germline, CDR1 is MDHEN, CDR2 SYDVKM. CDR3 loop: CASSHVGEQYF. CDR3 coding DNA: TGTGCCAGCAGCCACGTGGGCGAGCAGTACTTC.

J is TRBJ2-5 and V is TRBV5-1; no firm D call. This CDR3 contains 11 residues. Germline V gene data show CDR1 as SGHRS and CDR2 as YFSETQ. V was trimmed by 4 bases and J by 5 bases, leaving 6 bases between them. In DNA form, the CDR3 reads TGCGCCAGCAGCGCCAGGGAGACCCAGTACTTC. Its protein is CASSARETQYF.

The chain uses TRBV18 and TRBJ2-1; 7 bases match TRBD1. CDR1 KGHSH and CDR2 LQKENI come from the germline V gene. The length of the CDR3 is 15 residues. V dropped 3 bases and J dropped 5; count of bases not matched to a gene: 7. CDR3 in amino acids: CASSPPGTANNEQFF. The CDR3 DNA follows: TGTGCCAGCTCACCCCCCGGGACAGCAAACAATGAGCAGTTCTTC.

The rearrangement links TRBV5-1 to TRBJ2-1, with no clear D. Deletions cut 4 bases from V and 7 bases from J, with 18 bases between. Germline V CDR1 and CDR2: SGHRS, YFSETQ. The CDR3 is 15 residues long. The CDR3 coding sequence is TGCGCCAGCAGCCCCAACGGTAATCCAGAGAATGAGCAGTTCTTC. Residues: CASSPNGNPENEQFF.

The chain employs TRBV25-1 and TRBJ1-6; no definite D call. This CDR3 is 12 amino acids long. V shed 7 bases and J shed 7 bases, with 8 bases lying between them. CDR1 MGHDK and CDR2 SYGVNS come from the germline V gene. The CDR3 DNA sequence: TGTGCCAGCACCGAGCAGAATTCACCCCTCCACTTT. It yields the protein CASTEQNSPLHF.

V is TRBV10-3 and J is TRBJ2-1, with TRBD1 matching 9 bases. J gave up 9 bases and V 3 bases, and 12 bases lay outside the gene matches. Germline CDR1 reads ENHRY; CDR2 reads SYGVKD. CDR3 length equals 16 residues. The CDR3 DNA sequence: TGTGCCATCAGTGACTCCGGGACAGGGAGGTTGCGTGAGCAGTTCTTC. It yields the protein CAISDSGTGRLREQFF.

The genes are TRBV6-5 and TRBJ2-2; D is possibly TRBD1 or TRBD2 (6 bases each). This CDR3 is built from 13 residues. The germline V gene encodes CDR1 MNHEY and CDR2 SVGAGI. Trimming cost V 2 bases and J 13 bases, with 14 bases left between them. The CDR3 sequence: CASSYTEGGGLFF. The CDR3 coding sequence is TGTGCCAGCAGTTACACGGAGGGGGGTGGGCTGTTTTTT.

The V call is TRBV5-1, the J call TRBJ1-1; D gene unclear. Trimming took 6 bases from V and 0 from J, leaving 15 bases between them. Germline V gene data show CDR1 as SGHRS and CDR2 as YFSETQ. This CDR3 spans 15 amino acids. The CDR3 protein is CASTMGPGMNTEAFF. The CDR3, as DNA: TGCGCCAGCACCATGGGCCCGGGCATGAACACTGAAGCTTTCTTT.

The chain combines TRBV6-4 with TRBJ2-7; 7 nucleotides line up with TRBD1. This CDR3 has 14 amino acids. CDR1 and CDR2 from the germline V gene are MRHNA and SNTAGT. Unmatched junction bases numbered 12, after V lost 10 bases and J lost 3 bases. CDR3 sequence: CAIPKGTVRYEQYF. CDR3 nucleotides: TGTGCCATCCCAAAGGGGACAGTCCGCTACGAGCAGTACTTC.

The table lists this clone with many counts. The J gene is TRBJ1-2, the V gene TRBV9, with 8 bases identical to TRBD1. Germline V CDR1 and CDR2: SGDLS, YYNGEE. This CDR3 is 16 amino acids long. J lost 4 bases, V lost 6 bases, and 14 bases had no gene match. CDR3 in DNA: TGTGCCAGCACCTCTCCCGGGACAGGCACCCTCTATGGCTACACCTTC. Translating it yields CASTSPGTGTLYGYTF.

By proportion, this clone is medium-sized. This sequence joins TRBV4-1 and TRBJ1-6; no firm D call. V was pared by 4 bases and J by 0 bases, with 13 bases between. The CDR3 has 17 residues. Germline CDR1 and CDR2: MGHRA and YSYEKL. Here the CDR3 reads CASSPEAGSSYNSPLHF. CDR3 nucleotide sequence: TGCGCCAGCAGCCCAGAGGCGGGGAGCTCCTATAATTCACCCCTCCACTTT.

The gene calls are TRBV4-1 and TRBJ2-1, with 8 bases lining up with TRBD1. The V and J ends lost 5 bases and 12 bases, in that order; junction bases with no gene match: 15. The CDR3 consists of 15 residues. The germline gives CDR1 MGHRA, CDR2 YSYEKL. DNA for the CDR3: TGCGCCAGCAGCAAGACAGGGGCAAGGCAGGAAGGGCAGTTCTTC. It translates to CASSKTGARQEGQFF.

This clone was found once. The genes are TRBV12-3 or TRBV12-4 and TRBJ1-2, with D possibly TRBD1 on 5 matching bases. There are 12 residues in the CDR3. Trimming removed 5 bases from V and 8 bases from J, with 12 bases in between. CDR3 region: CASSVDTAGYTF. CDR3 nucleotide sequence: TGTGCCAGCAGTGTGGACACCGCGGGCTACACCTTC.

The genes are TRBV7-9 and TRBJ2-7; 10 bases agree with TRBD2. Germline values: CDR1 SEHNR, CDR2 FQNEAQ (reference sequence). The V gene end was trimmed by 1 base and the J gene end by 7 bases; junction bases not matched to a gene: 4. The CDR3 has 14 residues. In DNA form, the CDR3 reads TGTGCCAGCAGCTTAGAGGGACTAGCGAATGAGCAGTACTTC. Its protein product is CASSLEGLANEQYF.

The rearrangement joins TRBV19 to TRBJ2-7; weak D call: TRBD1 (6 bases). Germline V gives CDR1 LNHDA, CDR2 SQIVND (reference sequence). The CDR3 length is 13 residues. V was clipped by 4 bases and J by 2 bases, with 9 bases between them. This CDR3 is CASSKDSPYEQYF. The CDR3, as DNA: TGTGCCAGTAGTAAGGACAGCCCCTACGAGCAGTACTTC.

The V and J genes are TRBV6-2 or TRBV6-3 and TRBJ1-1; D is undetermined. Per germline, CDR1 MNHEY and CDR2 SVGEGT. This CDR3 is built from 18 residues. Between the trimmed V and J ends, which lost 0 bases and 3 bases, there was a span of 20 bases. Here the CDR3 DNA reads TGTGCCAGCAGTTACTCGATAGGAGACTCAAGCTCAGACACTGAAGCTTTCTTT. Its protein product is CASSYSIGDSSSDTEAFF.

This clone was counted once. The chain employs TRBV11-3 and TRBJ1-5, with D tentatively TRBD1 (5 bases). The CDR3 is 14 amino acids. V gave up 8 bases and J gave up 3 bases, with 14 bases separating them. Germline lookup yields CDR1 SGHNT and CDR2 YENEEA. CDR3 in amino acids: CASSNGTNNQPQHF. The CDR3 DNA reads as TGTGCCAGCTCTAACGGGACCAACAATCAGCCCCAGCATTTT.

The chain uses TRBV10-3 and TRBJ2-2, with unresolved D. The CDR3 is 15 amino acids. CDR1 is ENHRY and CDR2 is SYGVKD in the germline V gene. V dropped 4 bases and J dropped 3 bases, with 12 bases sitting between them. CDR3 residues: CAISVVRHDTGELFF. Here the CDR3 DNA reads TGTGCCATCAGTGTGGTCCGACACGACACCGGGGAGCTGTTTTTT.

This rearrangement joins TRBV7-2 to TRBJ2-1; perhaps D is TRBD1 or TRBD2 (8 bases each). The CDR3 is 16 amino acids. V lost 5 bases and J lost 5, with 19 bases in between. Germline V lookup: CDR1 SGHTA, CDR2 FQGNSA. Written as DNA, the CDR3 is TGTGCCAGCAGCCCTCAGGGGGCTAGCGGGCACAATGAGCAGTTCTTC. It codes for CASSPQGASGHNEQFF.

The rearrangement joins TRBV28 to TRBJ1-2; 9 bases fit TRBD1. The V gene end was trimmed by 4 bases and the J gene end by 3 bases; junction bases not matched to a gene: 9. The CDR3 spans 16 residues. Germline V gene sequence: CDR1 MDHEN, CDR2 SYDVKM. CDR3 coding DNA: TGTGCCAGCAGTTCCTCCGGACAGGGGTCGGACTATGGCTACACCTTC. Its protein is CASSSSGQGSDYGYTF.

The chain couples TRBV5-4 to TRBJ2-2; D ambiguous. There are 16 residues in the CDR3. The germline gives CDR1 SGHNT, CDR2 YYREEE (reference sequence). Between the trimmed V and J ends, which lost 4 bases and 0 bases, there was a span of 13 bases. CDR3 sequence (DNA): TGTGCCAGCAGCCCCGCATCAGGAGCGAACACCGGGGAGCTGTTTTTT. Translating gives CASSPASGANTGELFF. The complete variable domain, with remaining parts taken from reference TRBV5-4 and TRBJ2-2, reads ETGVTQSPTHLIKTRGQQVTLRCSSQSGHNTVSWYQQALGQGPQFIFQYYREEENGRGNFPPRFSGLQFPNYSSELNVNALELDDSALYLCASSPASGANTGELFFGEGSRLTVL.

The CDR3 region has the DNA TGTGCCAGCACCCTGGGCCTCAGGGGACTTGGGACTGAAGCTTTCTTT. It is translated as CASTLGLRGLGTEAFF. The rearrangement joins TRBV5-5 to TRBJ1-1; D may be TRBD1 (6 bases). The germline gives CDR1 SGHKS, CDR2 YYEKEE (reference sequence). The CDR3 consists of 16 residues. V lost 6 bases and J lost 5, with 23 bases in between.

V usage is TRBV6-5 and J usage is TRBJ1-2; the match to TRBD1 covers 8 bases. The germline V gene has CDR1 MNHEY and CDR2 SVGAGI. The CDR3 is made up of 13 amino acids. Trimming at V came to 5 bases and at J to 4 bases, leaving 3 bases not matched to a gene. The CDR3, as DNA: TGTGCCAGCAGTCTGGGACAGGCCTATGGCTACACCTTC. This encodes CASSLGQAYGYTF.

There are a few counts of this clone. The rearrangement links TRBV4-2 to TRBJ2-3; D gene uncertain. The V gene lost 1 base and the J gene lost 0 bases, with 11 bases spanning the gap. Germline-derived CDR1 and CDR2 are LGHNA and YNFKEQ. The CDR3 has 16 residues. CDR3 in amino acids: CASSQGARASTDTQYF. The CDR3 DNA reads as TGTGCCAGCAGCCAAGGGGCACGAGCGAGCACAGATACGCAGTATTTT.

This chain uses TRBV19 with TRBJ1-1, with TRBD1 as a possible D gene (5 bases). Germline V gene lookup returns CDR1 LNHDA and CDR2 SQIVND (reference sequence). Trimming removed 6 bases at V and 8 bases at J, with 16 bases between. The CDR3 extends over 13 amino acids. The CDR3 nucleotides are TGTGCCAGTAGCACGGGACGGTTTGACGAAGCTTTCTTT. It translates to CASSTGRFDEAFF.

Comment on this clone: Germline is not matched at one junction end, which may reflect a read error. The chain links TRBV2 to TRBJ1-3, with no clear D. CDR1 is SNHLY and CDR2 is FYNNEI in the germline V gene. The CDR3 is 13 amino acids. The CDR3 bases are TGTGCCAGCAGAGAAGACTCTGGAAACACCATATATTTT. This codes for CASREDSGNTIYF.

The V and J genes are TRBV7-8 and TRBJ2-6; TRBD2 is a possible D gene (7 bases). The CDR3 consists of 15 residues. Germline V gives CDR1 SGHVS, CDR2 FQNEAQ. V lost 5 bases to trimming and J lost 4 bases, with 12 bases between them. The CDR3 region has the DNA TGTGCCAGCAGCCGAGGGGGGGCCGGGGCCAACGTCCTGACTTTC. Residues: CASSRGGAGANVLTF.

The chain links TRBV12-3 or TRBV12-4 to TRBJ2-7; D is unclear. The CDR3 is 13 residues long. The V end lost 3 bases, the J end lost 1 base, and 7 bases lay between the germline ends. In DNA form, the CDR3 reads TGTGCCAGCAGTTTGGGCAGATCCTACGAGCAGTACTTC. It is translated as CASSLGRSYEQYF.

The V call is TRBV24-1, the J call TRBJ2-5, with TRBD1 matching over 8 bases. The CDR3 extends over 15 amino acids. Per the germline V gene, CDR1 is KGHDR and CDR2 is SFDVKD. The ends lost 4 bases at V and 5 bases at J; junction bases unmatched: 8. CDR3 region: CATSDAQGAGETQYF. CDR3 coding DNA: TGTGCCACCAGTGACGCTCAGGGGGCAGGGGAGACCCAGTACTTC.

This clone showed up just a few times. CDR3: CASSFVGGRTSYEQYF. Written as DNA, the CDR3 is TGTGCCAGCAGCTTTGTGGGGGGTCGGACTTCCTACGAGCAGTACTTC. The chain combines TRBV7-9 with TRBJ2-7, with a possible D match to TRBD2 (6 bases). Trimming removed 3 bases from V and 1 base from J, with 16 bases in between. The CDR3 is 16 residues long. Germline lookup yields CDR1 SEHNR and CDR2 FQNEAQ (reference sequence).